This paragraph covers one T cell receptor (beta chain) sequence. This clonotype occurred a few times. Its recognized antigen is unknown. Base qualities are not at hand, and no much larger clone is one base apart. The run used an Illumina NovaSeq 6000. cDNA libraries for TCRalpha and TCRbeta were prepared by 5'RACE using constant-segment primers, with sample barcodes and unique molecular identifiers added. Trizol reagent was used to extract RNA from every sample. Amplification of the libraries took two PCR steps, and the second step added a second sample barcode plus Illumina TruSeq adapters. The libraries were sequenced on an Illumina NovaSeq using 2 x 150 bp paired-end reads. The source study handled its data this way. With migec v1.2.7, reads were demultiplexed and then collapsed into UMI-guided consensus sequences. Using mixcr v2.1.11, UMI consensuses were aligned to TRA and TRB V and J templates and then assembled into clonotypes. A clonotype was counted as expanded or contracted only when both edgeR and NoisET called the clonotype significant, with the noise models trained on biological replicates. edgeR calls used a false discovery rate-adjusted p below 0.01 and a log2 fold-change threshold of 1. As an exploratory analysis of dynamics, max-normalized trajectories of the 1000 most abundant clonotypes were examined by PCA with hierarchical clustering. Separately sequenced CD4+ and CD8+ repertoires were used to assign the CD4 or CD8 phenotype of responding clones. TCRdb cleaned the public reads at Q25 with fastp, built clones with MiXCR and kept in-frame beta chains. Entries that share a CDR3 protein sequence are merged under the most common genes and DNA. The V and J calls here are based on TCRdb, not the publication. The sample table shows about 280,000 distinct CDR3 sequences, and roughly 8.2% are seen once. The ten largest clones take up around a fifth of the sample.

PBMCs were isolated by Ficoll-Paque density gradient centrifugation. Trimming takes 6 bases from V and 1 base from J, and the germline ends sit 9 bases apart. CDR1 SNHLY and CDR2 FYNNEI were looked up in the germline V gene. The cysteine opens and the phenylalanine closes a CDR3 of 13 amino acids. The read is trimmed to its CDR3 DNA, 39 bases read in frame from base 1. This specimen comes from a study of T-cell memory formation after mild COVID-19 (dated by TCRdb to the early 2020s). Describing the broader study: TCR sequence clusters from the two donors were found to be largely donor specific. In two donors, T-cell clones that expanded and contracted after mild COVID-19 were followed by sequencing TCRalpha and TCRbeta repertoires longitudinally. The cohort was made up of two young adult volunteers, one female and one male, who were previously healthy.

Study-wide conclusions, independent of this receptor: Clones contracting from day 15 to 85 had balanced CD4/CD8 phenotypes, while a second wave expanding from day 15 to 37 was biased towards CD4+. Only a couple of mild cases were covered by the study, and larger cohorts that include severe cases with pre-infection samples were considered necessary. The detection of some responding clones in pre-infection memory suggests that pre-existing cross-reactive memory T cells joined the SARS-CoV-2 response. Whether the second-wave clones peaking on day 37 were SARS-CoV-2 specific was not confirmed. Contracting CD4+ clones appeared mostly in the CM and EM memory subsets, whereas CD8+ clones were enriched in EMRA.

The chain links TRBV2 with TRBJ2-5; TRBD1 is perhaps the D gene, given 5 matching bases. The source material was PBMCs or a T cell subset sorted from them (not recorded which). This receptor was obtained from a young man who had mild COVID-19 (a few samples of this study predate the infection). The sample titles of this study are shuffled in the database, so cell type and time point are left out; the donor was told from shared clones. At the DNA level, the sequence is TGTGCCAGCAGGGGGCAGCCCCAAGAGACCCAGTACTTC. The encoded protein is CASRGQPQETQYF.